The T cell receptor (beta chain) under discussion was sequenced for a study of molecular identifiers for immune sequencing clone quantification. Study-wide findings and caveats: Clone sizes could be underestimated for highly expanded clones when identical TCR molecules share a barcode.

TCRdb called the PCR reads again in MiXCR, with one record for every CDR3 protein. The data contain 63,000 or so distinct CDR3 sequences, around a sixth of them seen just once; the ten biggest clones take up roughly 1.5%. The CDR3 contains 15 residues. The germline V gene has CDR1 MNHEY and CDR2 SMNVEV (reference sequence). The V gene lost 5 bases and the J gene lost 5 bases, with 18 bases spanning the gap. The CD8+CD4-CCR7+CD45RA+ phenotype defined the sorted naive CD8 T cells. Ten or more counts support this clonotype. Antigen unknown. This TCR was sampled from a human donor in good health. Some libraries in this study had Jurkat cell RNA spiked in. The sample taken for sequencing was naive CD8+ T cells from blood, with Jurkat cell RNA spiked in. Subset here: FACS-sorted CD8+CD4-CCR7+CD45RA+ naive T cells. This rearrangement joins TRBV27 to TRBJ1-1, with a possible D match to TRBD1 (5 bases). CDR3 DNA sequence: TGTGCCAGCAGTACTGCAGGGACGTTGACGACTGAAGCTTTCTTT. Its translation is CASSTAGTLTTEAFF.